This T cell receptor beta chain was found in a study of identifying expanded T cells in peripheral blood. Findings and caveats of the study: Clone count variance between roughly 2-week samples rose with total template count.

Clones were sequenced by immunoSEQ multiplex PCR, and TCRdb holds only the in-frame ones, with some missing. The data show 55,000 to 80,000 clones, over 80% seen once. The CDR3 extends over 16 amino acids. V shed 0 bases and J shed 10 bases, with 19 bases lying between them. Germline V CDR1 and CDR2: GTSNPN, SVGIG (reference sequence). Points on this clone: Its antigen is unknown.

The origin of this receptor is a person between 18 and 69 years old in good health. Specimen: blood. The J gene is TRBJ1-6, the V gene TRBV30, with D perhaps matching TRBD1 (6 bases). DNA for the CDR3: TGTGCCTGGAGTGTACGCGGGCAGGGGATGTACTCACCCCTCCACTTT. It encodes CAWSVRGQGMYSPLHF.